The next 2 T cell receptor beta chains were all read from a single sample in a study of identical twins. From the 5' RACE reads, TCRdb called clonotypes with MiXCR, one entry per CDR3 protein. The sample lists approximately 260,000 distinct CDR3 sequences; around 8% were seen once. The sample also formed part of further work on yellow fever vaccine responses in identical twins.

The specimen was CD8+ T cells sorted from blood. These receptors all stem from a woman between 18 and 29 years old in good health.

This clonotype was detected ten times or more. This chain uses TRBV29-1 with TRBJ2-2, with 11 bases lining up with TRBD2. The CDR3 has 14 residues. V was clipped by 3 bases and J by 3 bases; unmatched bases: 0. From germline, CDR1 is SQVTM and CDR2 ANQGSEA. The chain's CDR3 is CSVEGLADTGELFF. The DNA of the CDR3 is TGCAGCGTTGAGGGACTAGCGGACACCGGGGAGCTGTTTTTT.

This clonotype was counted at least ten times. V gene TRBV27 combines with J gene TRBJ2-2; D ambiguous. The germline V gene encodes CDR1 MNHEY and CDR2 SMNVEV (reference sequence). Between the trimmed V and J ends, which lost 4 bases and 7 bases, there was a span of 4 bases. The CDR3 length is 11 residues. CDR3 in DNA: TGTGCCAGCAGTTCCCTCGGGGAGCTGTTTTTT. The encoded protein is CASSSLGELFF.